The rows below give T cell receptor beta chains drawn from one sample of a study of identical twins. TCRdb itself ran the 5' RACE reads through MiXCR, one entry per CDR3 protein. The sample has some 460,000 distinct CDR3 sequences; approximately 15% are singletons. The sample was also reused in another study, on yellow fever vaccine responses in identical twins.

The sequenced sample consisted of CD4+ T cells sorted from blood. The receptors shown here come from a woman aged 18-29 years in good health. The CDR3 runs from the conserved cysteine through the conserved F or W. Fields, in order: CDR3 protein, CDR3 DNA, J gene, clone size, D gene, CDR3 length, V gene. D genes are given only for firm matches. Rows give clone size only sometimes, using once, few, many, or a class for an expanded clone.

CDR3aa: CARAPGQWETQYF
CDR3nt: TGTGCCAGGGCACCGGGACAGTGGGAGACCCAGTACTTC
j_gene: TRBJ2-5
abundance: -
d_gene: -
len: 13
v_gene: TRBV21-1

CDR3aa: CALSLVWQGAFSGETQYF
CDR3nt: TGTGCCCTCAGTTTAGTGTGGCAGGGGGCATTCTCGGGAGAGACCCAGTACTTC
j_gene: TRBJ2-5
abundance: -
d_gene: TRBD1
len: 18
v_gene: TRBV3-1

CDR3aa: CAISGLAGGSSSYNEQFF
CDR3nt: TGTGCCATCAGCGGACTAGCGGGAGGTTCCAGCTCCTACAATGAGCAGTTCTTC
j_gene: TRBJ2-1
abundance: many
d_gene: TRBD2
len: 18
v_gene: TRBV10-3

CDR3aa: CATGLTDTQYF
CDR3nt: TGTGCCACCGGGCTCACAGATACGCAGTATTTT
j_gene: TRBJ2-3
abundance: many
d_gene: -
len: 11
v_gene: TRBV24-1

CDR3aa: CASRRQGAGEQYF
CDR3nt: TGTGCCAGCAGAAGACAGGGGGCGGGGGAGCAGTACTTC
j_gene: TRBJ2-7
abundance: -
d_gene: TRBD1
len: 13
v_gene: TRBV27

CDR3aa: CASSPAQAAGELFF
CDR3nt: TGTGCCAGCAGCCCCGCACAGGCCGCCGGGGAGCTGTTTTTT
j_gene: TRBJ2-2
abundance: -
d_gene: -
len: 14
v_gene: TRBV3-1

CDR3aa: CSAPGGSSYNEQFF
CDR3nt: TGCAGTGCTCCCGGCGGGAGCTCCTACAATGAGCAGTTCTTC
j_gene: TRBJ2-1
abundance: few
d_gene: TRBD2
len: 14
v_gene: TRBV20-1

CDR3aa: CASSYSRLDFYEQYF
CDR3nt: TGTGCCAGCAGTTACTCCAGACTAGACTTCTACGAGCAGTACTTC
j_gene: TRBJ2-7
abundance: few
d_gene: -
len: 15
v_gene: TRBV6-5

CDR3aa: CASSPELASYEQYF
CDR3nt: TGCGCCAGCAGCCCGGAATTGGCGTCCTACGAGCAGTACTTC
j_gene: TRBJ2-7
abundance: few
d_gene: -
len: 14
v_gene: TRBV5-1

CDR3aa: CASRGRDGAYGYTF
CDR3nt: TGTGCCAGCAGGGGGAGGGACGGCGCCTATGGCTACACCTTC
j_gene: TRBJ1-2
abundance: -
d_gene: -
len: 14
v_gene: TRBV27

CDR3aa: CASSLMGQISEAFF
CDR3nt: TGTGCCAGCAGCTTAATGGGACAGATCTCTGAAGCTTTCTTT
j_gene: TRBJ1-1
abundance: few
d_gene: TRBD1
len: 14
v_gene: TRBV7-3

CDR3aa: CASSSSRNSYEQYF
CDR3nt: TGTGCCAGCTCATCGTCTCGCAACTCCTACGAGCAGTACTTC
j_gene: TRBJ2-7
abundance: -
d_gene: -
len: 14
v_gene: TRBV18

CDR3aa: CASSPENQDEQFF
CDR3nt: TGTGCCAGCTCACCGGAAAACCAGGATGAGCAGTTCTTC
j_gene: TRBJ2-1
abundance: few
d_gene: -
len: 13
v_gene: TRBV18

CDR3aa: CASSQDLVGNIQYF
CDR3nt: TGTGCCAGCAGCCAGGACCTGGTTGGAAACATTCAGTACTTC
j_gene: TRBJ2-4
abundance: few
d_gene: -
len: 14
v_gene: TRBV3-1

CDR3aa: CAWSVPQGLRMDTQYF
CDR3nt: TGTGCCTGGAGTGTACCTCAGGGATTGAGAATGGATACGCAGTATTTT
j_gene: TRBJ2-3
abundance: few
d_gene: -
len: 16
v_gene: TRBV30

CDR3aa: CSARDGTKKGTDTQYF
CDR3nt: TGCAGTGCTAGAGATGGGACTAAAAAGGGCACAGATACGCAGTATTTT
j_gene: TRBJ2-3
abundance: few
d_gene: TRBD2
len: 16
v_gene: TRBV20-1

CDR3aa: CASSTTTRGDNEQFF
CDR3nt: TGTGCCAGCAGTACGACGACCCGTGGCGACAATGAGCAGTTCTTC
j_gene: TRBJ2-1
abundance: many
d_gene: -
len: 15
v_gene: TRBV12-3/TRBV12-4

CDR3aa: CASSSAGTSENEQFF
CDR3nt: TGTGCCAGCAGTTCCGCCGGGACTAGCGAGAATGAGCAGTTCTTC
j_gene: TRBJ2-1
abundance: many
d_gene: TRBD2
len: 15
v_gene: TRBV12-3/TRBV12-4

CDR3aa: CASSYGVPYNEQFF
CDR3nt: TGTGCCAGCAGCTACGGCGTCCCCTACAATGAGCAGTTCTTC
j_gene: TRBJ2-1
abundance: many
d_gene: -
len: 14
v_gene: TRBV7-9

CDR3aa: CASSSPGLGLWQYF
CDR3nt: TGTGCCAGCAGCTCCCCGGGACTGGGACTATGGCAGTACTTC
j_gene: TRBJ2-7
abundance: -
d_gene: TRBD2
len: 14
v_gene: TRBV7-9

CDR3aa: CASSFGTRGHSTDTQYF
CDR3nt: TGTGCCAGCAGTTTCGGGACGAGGGGACATTCCACAGATACGCAGTATTTT
j_gene: TRBJ2-3
abundance: few
d_gene: -
len: 17
v_gene: TRBV27

CDR3aa: CASSRLAGTSYNEQFF
CDR3nt: TGTGCCAGCAGTCGACTAGCGGGGACCTCCTACAATGAGCAGTTCTTC
j_gene: TRBJ2-1
abundance: few
d_gene: TRBD2
len: 16
v_gene: TRBV6-2/TRBV6-3

CDR3aa: CASSWGIDRYEQYF
CDR3nt: TGTGCCAGCAGTTGGGGAATCGACCGCTACGAGCAGTACTTC
j_gene: TRBJ2-7
abundance: many
d_gene: -
len: 14
v_gene: TRBV12-3/TRBV12-4

CDR3aa: CASRENGPEAFF
CDR3nt: TGTGCCAGCCGGGAGAACGGCCCTGAAGCTTTCTTT
j_gene: TRBJ1-1
abundance: -
d_gene: -
len: 12
v_gene: TRBV6-2/TRBV6-3

CDR3aa: CASSLSMGQGGKNIQYF
CDR3nt: TGTGCCAGCAGCTTATCGATGGGACAGGGTGGCAAAAACATTCAGTACTTC
j_gene: TRBJ2-4
abundance: -
d_gene: TRBD1
len: 17
v_gene: TRBV7-2

CDR3aa: CASSDWRDTQYF
CDR3nt: TGCGCCAGCAGTGATTGGCGAGATACGCAGTATTTT
j_gene: TRBJ2-3
abundance: -
d_gene: -
len: 12
v_gene: TRBV10-2

CDR3aa: CASSSPQGIAGGRYNEQFF
CDR3nt: TGTGCCAGCAGTTCACCTCAGGGAATAGCGGGAGGACGGTACAATGAGCAGTTCTTC
j_gene: TRBJ2-1
abundance: -
d_gene: TRBD2
len: 19
v_gene: TRBV28

CDR3aa: CASSLGNPADTQYF
CDR3nt: TGTGCCAGCAGTTTAGGTAACCCCGCGGATACGCAGTATTTT
j_gene: TRBJ2-3
abundance: -
d_gene: -
len: 14
v_gene: TRBV27

CDR3aa: CAIRETTNEKLFF
CDR3nt: TGTGCCATCCGAGAGACGACTAATGAAAAACTGTTTTTT
j_gene: TRBJ1-4
abundance: few
d_gene: -
len: 13
v_gene: TRBV10-3

CDR3aa: CASSFGTHNEQFF
CDR3nt: TGTGCCAGCAGCTTCGGGACTCACAATGAGCAGTTCTTC
j_gene: TRBJ2-1
abundance: few
d_gene: -
len: 13
v_gene: TRBV7-2

CDR3aa: CASRFGQPNTEAFF
CDR3nt: TGTGCCAGCAGGTTCGGACAGCCGAACACTGAAGCTTTCTTT
j_gene: TRBJ1-1
abundance: -
d_gene: -
len: 14
v_gene: TRBV28

CDR3aa: CASSLSRGANSYNEQFF
CDR3nt: TGTGCCAGCAGCTTAAGCCGGGGGGCCAACTCCTACAATGAGCAGTTCTTC
j_gene: TRBJ2-1
abundance: -
d_gene: -
len: 17
v_gene: TRBV7-3

CDR3aa: CASSHPTGGNEKLFF
CDR3nt: TGTGCCAGCAGCCACCCGACAGGGGGAAATGAAAAACTGTTTTTT
j_gene: TRBJ1-4
abundance: -
d_gene: TRBD1
len: 15
v_gene: TRBV7-2

CDR3aa: CASSYGLGDSGRAIGEQFF
CDR3nt: TGTGCCAGCAGTTACGGATTAGGTGATAGCGGGAGGGCCATTGGTGAGCAGTTCTTC
j_gene: TRBJ2-1
abundance: few
d_gene: TRBD2
len: 19
v_gene: TRBV6-5

CDR3aa: CATSRVGGSHTDTQYF
CDR3nt: TGTGCCACCAGCAGAGTGGGTGGCAGCCACACAGATACGCAGTATTTT
j_gene: TRBJ2-3
abundance: -
d_gene: -
len: 16
v_gene: TRBV15

CDR3aa: CATSRDFGGVDF
CDR3nt: TGTGCCACCAGCAGAGATTTTGGGGGGGTTGACTTC
j_gene: TRBJ2-4
abundance: -
d_gene: TRBD2
len: 12
v_gene: TRBV15

CDR3aa: CASSSGQGTTREQYF
CDR3nt: TGTGCCAGCAGCTCCGGACAGGGAACTACCCGCGAGCAGTACTTC
j_gene: TRBJ2-7
abundance: few
d_gene: TRBD1
len: 15
v_gene: TRBV7-2

CDR3aa: CAISGDRDIAEAFF
CDR3nt: TGTGCCATCAGTGGGGACAGGGACATAGCGGAAGCTTTCTTT
j_gene: TRBJ1-1
abundance: many
d_gene: TRBD1
len: 14
v_gene: TRBV10-3

CDR3aa: CATSGRTSYEQYF
CDR3nt: TGTGCCACCAGTGGGAGGACAAGCTACGAGCAGTACTTC
j_gene: TRBJ2-7
abundance: once
d_gene: -
len: 13
v_gene: TRBV24-1

CDR3aa: CASSQVAGAFTDTQYF
CDR3nt: TGTGCCAGCAGCCAAGTGGCGGGGGCCTTCACAGATACGCAGTATTTT
j_gene: TRBJ2-3
abundance: few
d_gene: -
len: 16
v_gene: TRBV14

CDR3aa: CASSLAGPSSYEQYF
CDR3nt: TGTGCCAGCAGTTTAGCGGGTCCTAGCTCCTACGAGCAGTACTTC
j_gene: TRBJ2-7
abundance: -
d_gene: -
len: 15
v_gene: TRBV12-3/TRBV12-4

CDR3aa: CSVDGANTGELFF
CDR3nt: TGCAGCGTTGACGGGGCTAACACCGGGGAGCTGTTTTTT
j_gene: TRBJ2-2
abundance: many
d_gene: -
len: 13
v_gene: TRBV29-1

CDR3aa: CASSKEEGTGGLTYEQYF
CDR3nt: TGTGCCAGCAGCAAAGAAGAGGGGACAGGGGGCCTTACCTACGAGCAGTACTTC
j_gene: TRBJ2-7
abundance: -
d_gene: -
len: 18
v_gene: TRBV21-1

CDR3aa: CASRSRTSSYNEQFF
CDR3nt: TGTGCCAGCAGGTCCCGGACCAGCTCCTACAATGAGCAGTTCTTC
j_gene: TRBJ2-1
abundance: -
d_gene: -
len: 15
v_gene: TRBV2

CDR3aa: CASSGTGVTEAFF
CDR3nt: TGCGCCAGCAGTGGGACAGGGGTCACTGAAGCTTTCTTT
j_gene: TRBJ1-1
abundance: few
d_gene: TRBD1
len: 13
v_gene: TRBV5-1

CDR3aa: CASSRMGLAGGPSSYNEQFF
CDR3nt: TGCGCCAGCAGCCGCATGGGACTAGCGGGAGGGCCGTCGTCCTACAATGAGCAGTTCTTC
j_gene: TRBJ2-1
abundance: few
d_gene: TRBD2
len: 20
v_gene: TRBV4-3

CDR3aa: CSVGWTYNEQFF
CDR3nt: TGCAGCGTTGGTTGGACCTACAATGAGCAGTTCTTC
j_gene: TRBJ2-1
abundance: few
d_gene: -
len: 12
v_gene: TRBV29-1

CDR3aa: CASSQAGGKTDTQYF
CDR3nt: TGCGCCAGCAGCCAAGCAGGGGGCAAGACAGATACGCAGTATTTT
j_gene: TRBJ2-3
abundance: -
d_gene: TRBD1
len: 15
v_gene: TRBV4-3

CDR3aa: CASSLGGLAAHTDTQYF
CDR3nt: TGTGCCAGCAGCTTGGGGGGACTAGCGGCCCACACAGATACGCAGTATTTT
j_gene: TRBJ2-3
abundance: -
d_gene: TRBD2
len: 17
v_gene: TRBV5-5

CDR3aa: CASSGEGGRIPPFF
CDR3nt: TGCGCCAGCAGCGGGGAGGGGGGCCGGATCCCCCCGTTCTTC
j_gene: TRBJ2-1
abundance: many
d_gene: -
len: 14
v_gene: TRBV5-1

CDR3aa: CASTQGGGIPSYNEQFF
CDR3nt: TGTGCCAGCACCCAGGGGGGCGGGATCCCTTCCTACAATGAGCAGTTCTTC
j_gene: TRBJ2-1
abundance: few
d_gene: -
len: 17
v_gene: TRBV7-2

CDR3aa: CASSAPGQGFPGYTF
CDR3nt: TGTGCCAGCAGTGCCCCGGGACAGGGGTTTCCTGGCTACACCTTC
j_gene: TRBJ1-2
abundance: -
d_gene: TRBD1
len: 15
v_gene: TRBV6-2/TRBV6-3